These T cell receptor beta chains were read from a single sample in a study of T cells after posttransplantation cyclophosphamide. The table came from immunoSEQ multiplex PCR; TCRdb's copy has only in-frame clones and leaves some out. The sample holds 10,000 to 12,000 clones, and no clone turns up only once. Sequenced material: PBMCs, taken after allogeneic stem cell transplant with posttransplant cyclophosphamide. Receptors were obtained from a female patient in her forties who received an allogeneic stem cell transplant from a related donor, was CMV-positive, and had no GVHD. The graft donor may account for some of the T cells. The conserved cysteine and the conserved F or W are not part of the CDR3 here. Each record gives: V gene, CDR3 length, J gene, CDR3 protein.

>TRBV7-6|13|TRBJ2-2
ASSLELASTGELF
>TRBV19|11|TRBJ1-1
ASSFGMNTEAF
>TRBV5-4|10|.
ASSSDYYEQY
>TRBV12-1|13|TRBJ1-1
ASSFGRGSNTEAF
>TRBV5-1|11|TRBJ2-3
ASRTGGVDTQY
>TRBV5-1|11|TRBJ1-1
ASSIAGYTEAF
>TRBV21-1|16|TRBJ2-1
ASSKDSAAGSAQYEQF
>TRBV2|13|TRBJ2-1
ASRTLAGDHNEQF
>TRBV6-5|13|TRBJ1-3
ASSRTGTSGNTIY
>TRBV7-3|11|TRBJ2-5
ASSLLVQETQY
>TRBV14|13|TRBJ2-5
ASSQLDRELETQY
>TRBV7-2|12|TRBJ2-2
ASSSGGPDGELF
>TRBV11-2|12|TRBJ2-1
ASSMRSSYNEQF
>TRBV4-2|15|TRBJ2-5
ASSRFGTSGEGETQY
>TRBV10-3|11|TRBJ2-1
AISESGGGEQF
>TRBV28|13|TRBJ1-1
ASSLSGRGYTEAF
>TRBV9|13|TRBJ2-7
ASSSRDSKTYEQY